This T cell receptor (beta chain) was captured by sequencing in a study of blood T cell repertoires in COVID-19 (dated by TCRdb to 2020 to 2021). About the investigation overall: Collaborator samples came from the United States, Italy and Spain and covered acute and convalescent phases of COVID-19. The material from the prospective study consisted of cDNA or gDNA derived from T cells, B-cell-depleted T cells, or PBMCs. Subjects who had been exposed to COVID-19, were actively infected with it, or had recovered from it provided the deeply sampled blood TCRbeta repertoires that made up the dataset. The repertoires were made available in a free public database intended to serve as a resource for research on the immune response to SARS-CoV-2. The samples were drawn from two sources: the first 160 participants of the ongoing ImmuneRACE study, and 1,000 to 1,500 subjects contributed by 6 global collaborators. A de-identified subject ID, COVID-19 status, age in years and sex were almost always included in the sample metadata. Where HLA class I and class II types were available, the types were taken from metadata supplied by the sample provider, not from assay-based typing.

TCRbeta CDR3 regions were amplified from genomic DNA by means of the immunoSEQ Assay, a bias-controlled multiplex PCR. Per the authors' processing: Nucleated cell counts per sample were estimated from amplification of reference gene primers within the assay. To quantify the absolute abundance of each unique TCRbeta CDR3 rearrangement, sequence reads were collapsed and filtered. For each sample, productive Simpson clonality was calculated as the square root of Simpson's diversity index across productive rearrangements. Sourced from immuneACCESS, this table was stored by TCRdb with only in-frame sequences that have V and J called. A share of the clones is absent; for the studies checked, an unresolved V gene accounts for under half, and the remainder has no known explanation. V and J calls and clone size are those listed in that table; D and trimming were worked out from the DNA. Present in this sample are a few hundred thousand clones, about 85% of which were seen just once. The top ten hold roughly 3.6% of the sample.

A remark on this clone: This receptor's antigen is unknown. Base qualities are not recorded, but no much larger clone differs from it by a single base.

Results the study describes overall, beyond this receptor: How much clinical and demographic metadata was included differed by source and by participant, and the metadata was provided uncurated.

The collaborating institutions used their own protocols to collect whole blood in K2EDTA tubes. Collaborator samples were shipped for TCRbeta analysis as frozen whole blood, isolated PBMCs, or DNA extracted from either sample type. The germline V gene (reference sequence) supplies CDR1 LNHDA and CDR2 SQIVND. Cut back by 1 base and 5 bases, the V and J ends lie 10 bases apart. The CDR3 measures 14 amino acids from cysteine to phenylalanine. Only the CDR3 DNA is retained, 42 bases long and in frame from the first base. Source material: peripheral blood. The TCR was taken from a woman between 18 and 30 years old with acute or convalescent COVID-19. The rearranged segments are TRBV19 and TRBJ2-3, and perhaps TRBD2 as D gene, on 5 matching bases. The CDR3: CASSIGGGKDTQYF. In nucleotide form, the sequence is TGTGCCAGTAGTATAGGCGGAGGAAAAGATACGCAGTATTTT.